This T cell receptor (beta chain) is from a study of cytomegalovirus exposure and HLA in healthy donors. In the PCR, 60 Vbeta and 13 Jbeta primers were used. Some clones are missing from TCRdb's copy, which holds only in-frame ones; the method was immunoSEQ multiplex PCR. The data contain about 140,000 clones, 70% to 85% of them singletons. Trimming cost V 4 bases and J 7 bases, with 21 bases left between them. This CDR3 region has 16 residues. The V gene's germline CDR1 is SGHNT and CDR2 YYREEE (reference sequence). This receptor was taken from a woman aged 45-60 years in good health and CMV-seropositive. Sequences were obtained from PBMCs. The V and J genes are TRBV5-4 and TRBJ2-4, with a weak D call TRBD2 (5 bases). CDR3 sequence reads: CASSLGGGVPWNIQYF. As DNA, the CDR3 is TGTGCCAGCAGCCTAGGAGGTGGGGTTCCGTGGAACATTCAGTACTTC.